The 10 T cell receptor beta chains in this list originate from one sample, sequenced in a study of blood T cell repertoires in COVID-19. The data were produced by immunoSEQ multiplex PCR, yet TCRdb's version contains in-frame clones alone and is incomplete. The table shows fewer than 300,000 clones, with 88% occurring only once. The sequenced material came from peripheral blood. The receptors derive from a man aged 18 to 35 with active or convalescent COVID-19.

V and J are TRBV19 and TRBJ1-2, with 7 bases identical to TRBD1. After removal of 4 bases from V and 7 bases from J, the junction contained 12 bases not matched to a gene. Per germline, CDR1 LNHDA and CDR2 SQIVND (reference sequence). The CDR3 totals 15 residues. CDR3 coding DNA: TGTGCCAGTAGTAGAACACAGGGGAGTGAAAGTGGCTACACCTTC. It encodes CASSRTQGSESGYTF.

This chain joins TRBV9 and TRBJ2-7; 7 bases are shared with TRBD1. J gave up 8 bases and V 3 bases, and 11 bases lay outside the gene matches. This CDR3 is 14 amino acids long. Germline-derived CDR1 and CDR2 are SGDLS and YYNGEE. CDR3 DNA: TGTGCCAGCAGCGCAATGGGTGGACAGGCGAAGCAGTACTTC. Translation: CASSAMGGQAKQYF.

This clone was seen a few times. The chain is built from TRBV19 and TRBJ2-5; no clear D gene. CDR1 is LNHDA, CDR2 SQIVND, per germline (reference sequence). The CDR3 is made up of 14 amino acids. Deletions cut 4 bases from V and 0 bases from J, with 9 bases between. Here the CDR3 DNA reads TGTGCCAGTAGTACGACTCTGTACCAAGAGACCCAGTACTTC. As protein: CASSTTLYQETQYF.

This clone was detected a few times. The chain combines TRBV5-8 with TRBJ1-1, with a weak D call TRBD1 (5 bases). Germline V CDR1 and CDR2: SGHTS, YDEGEE. V was trimmed by 7 bases and J by 0 bases, leaving 19 bases between them. The CDR3 spans 16 residues. CDR3 DNA sequence: TGTGCCAGCCATATGGGGGGGTTTCTACTGAACACTGAAGCTTTCTTT. Translated, it gives CASHMGGFLLNTEAFF.

CDR3 sequence (DNA): TGTGCCAGCAGCGCTAGAGGGTCCCGTGCCTACAATGAGCAGTTCTTC. Translated, it gives CASSARGSRAYNEQFF. The chain employs TRBV13 and TRBJ2-1; tentative D call: TRBD2 (5 bases). This CDR3 is 16 amino acids long. Germline assignment: CDR1 PRHDT and CDR2 FYEKMQ (reference sequence). With 5 bases removed from V and 2 bases from J, the gap between germline ends came to 16 bases.

The chain recombines TRBV10-3 with TRBJ2-1; 11 bases are shared with TRBD2. Germline CDR1 is ENHRY and CDR2 is SYGVKD. This CDR3 comprises 16 residues. V trimming: 5 bases; J trimming: 0 bases; junction bases outside the gene matches: 3. The CDR3 loop reads CAISSSGGSSYNEQFF. DNA for the CDR3: TGTGCCATCAGTTCTAGCGGGGGGTCCTCCTACAATGAGCAGTTCTTC.

The sample holds one count of this clone. The chain recombines TRBV14 with TRBJ1-1; D possibly corresponds to TRBD1 (5 bases). There are 14 residues in the CDR3. V dropped 3 bases and J dropped 4 bases, with 12 bases sitting between them. CDR1 and CDR2 (germline): SGHDN, FVKESK. The chain's CDR3 is CASSHKGMGTEAFF. The CDR3 DNA reads as TGTGCCAGCAGCCATAAGGGGATGGGCACTGAAGCTTTCTTT.

The gene calls are TRBV7-9 and TRBJ2-1, with D uncertain. Germline lookup yields CDR1 SEHNR and CDR2 FQNEAQ (reference sequence). The CDR3 covers 11 residues. V lost 8 bases and J lost 3, with 5 bases in between. The CDR3 bases are TGTGCCAGCCTAGGCTACAATGAGCAGTTCTTC. Protein sequence: CASLGYNEQFF.

The chain combines TRBV4-1 with TRBJ1-2, with 7 bases identical to TRBD1. Germline CDR1 reads MGHRA; CDR2 reads YSYEKL. V lost 3 bases and J lost 2; bases outside the gene matches: 6. CDR3 size: 15 residues. CDR3 bases: TGCGCCAGCAGCCATTGGGACAGTCGAAACTATGGCTACACCTTC. It codes for CASSHWDSRNYGYTF.

The chain carries TRBV10-3 and TRBJ1-4; D not resolved. The CDR3 sequence is 14 residues long. The V gene's germline CDR1 is ENHRY and CDR2 SYGVKD. The V end was cut by 4 bases, the J end by 5 bases, with 11 bases between. CDR3 sequence: CAISADGSNEKLFF. CDR3 DNA: TGTGCCATCAGTGCCGACGGGAGCAATGAAAAACTGTTTTTT.